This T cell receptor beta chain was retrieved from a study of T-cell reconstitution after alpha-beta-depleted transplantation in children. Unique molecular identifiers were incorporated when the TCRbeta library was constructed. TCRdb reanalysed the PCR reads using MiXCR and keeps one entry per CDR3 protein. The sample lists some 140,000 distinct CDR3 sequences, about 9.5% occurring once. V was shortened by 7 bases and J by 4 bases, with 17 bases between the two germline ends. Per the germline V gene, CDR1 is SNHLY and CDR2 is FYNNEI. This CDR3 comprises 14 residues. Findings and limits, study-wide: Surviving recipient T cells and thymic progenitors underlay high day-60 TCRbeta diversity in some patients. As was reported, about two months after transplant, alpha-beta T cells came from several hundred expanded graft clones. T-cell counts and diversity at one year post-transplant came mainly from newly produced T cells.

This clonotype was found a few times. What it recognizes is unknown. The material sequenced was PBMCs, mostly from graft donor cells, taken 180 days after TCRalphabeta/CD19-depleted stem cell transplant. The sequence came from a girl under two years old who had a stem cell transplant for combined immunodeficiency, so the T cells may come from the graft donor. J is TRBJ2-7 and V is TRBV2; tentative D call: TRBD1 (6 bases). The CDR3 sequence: CASISHRDRYEQYF. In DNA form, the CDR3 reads TGTGCCAGCATCTCCCACAGGGATCGGTACGAGCAGTACTTC.